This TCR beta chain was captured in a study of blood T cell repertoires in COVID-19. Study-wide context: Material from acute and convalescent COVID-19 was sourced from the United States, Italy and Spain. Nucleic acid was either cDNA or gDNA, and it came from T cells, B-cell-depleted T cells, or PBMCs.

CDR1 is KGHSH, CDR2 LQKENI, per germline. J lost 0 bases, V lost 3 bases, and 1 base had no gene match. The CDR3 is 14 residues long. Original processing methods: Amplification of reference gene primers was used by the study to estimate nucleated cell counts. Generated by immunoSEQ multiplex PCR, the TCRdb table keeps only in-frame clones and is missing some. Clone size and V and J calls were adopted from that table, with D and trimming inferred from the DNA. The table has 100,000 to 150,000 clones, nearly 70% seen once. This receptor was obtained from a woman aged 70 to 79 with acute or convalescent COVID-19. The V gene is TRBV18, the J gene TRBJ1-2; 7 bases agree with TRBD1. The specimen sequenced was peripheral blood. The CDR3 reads CASSPGTANYGYTF. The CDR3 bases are TGTGCCAGCTCACCGGGGACAGCTAACTATGGCTACACCTTC. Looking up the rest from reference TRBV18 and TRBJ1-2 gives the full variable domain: NAGVMQNPRHLVRRRGQEARLRCSPMKGHSHVYWYRQLPEEGLKFMVYLQKENIIDESGMPKERFSAEFPKEGPSILRIQQVVRGDSAAYFCASSPGTANYGYTFGSGTRLTVV.